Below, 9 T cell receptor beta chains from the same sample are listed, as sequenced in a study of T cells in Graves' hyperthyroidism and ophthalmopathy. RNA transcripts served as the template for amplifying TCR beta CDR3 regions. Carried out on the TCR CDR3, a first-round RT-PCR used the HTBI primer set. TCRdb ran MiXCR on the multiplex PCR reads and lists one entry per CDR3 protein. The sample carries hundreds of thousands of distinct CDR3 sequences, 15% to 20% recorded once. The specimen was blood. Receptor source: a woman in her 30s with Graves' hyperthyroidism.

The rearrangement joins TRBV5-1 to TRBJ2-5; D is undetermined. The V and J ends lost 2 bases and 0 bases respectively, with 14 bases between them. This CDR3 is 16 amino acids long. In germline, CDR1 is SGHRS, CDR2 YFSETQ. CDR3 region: CASSLRWSQYQETQYF. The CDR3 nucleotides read TGCGCCAGCAGCTTACGGTGGTCGCAGTACCAAGAGACCCAGTACTTC.

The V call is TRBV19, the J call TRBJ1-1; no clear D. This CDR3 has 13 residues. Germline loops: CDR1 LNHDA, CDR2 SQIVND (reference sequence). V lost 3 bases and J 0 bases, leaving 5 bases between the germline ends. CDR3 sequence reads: CASSIRLNTEAFF. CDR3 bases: TGTGCCAGTAGTATTCGATTGAACACTGAAGCTTTCTTT.

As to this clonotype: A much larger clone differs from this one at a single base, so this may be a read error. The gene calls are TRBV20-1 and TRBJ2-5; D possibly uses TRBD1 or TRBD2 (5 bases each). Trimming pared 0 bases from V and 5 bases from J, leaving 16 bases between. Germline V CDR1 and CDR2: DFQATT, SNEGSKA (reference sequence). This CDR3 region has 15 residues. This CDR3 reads CSAREGTGIRETQYF. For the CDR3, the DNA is TGCAGTGCTAGAGAAGGGACCGGAATTCGGGAGACCCAGTACTTC.

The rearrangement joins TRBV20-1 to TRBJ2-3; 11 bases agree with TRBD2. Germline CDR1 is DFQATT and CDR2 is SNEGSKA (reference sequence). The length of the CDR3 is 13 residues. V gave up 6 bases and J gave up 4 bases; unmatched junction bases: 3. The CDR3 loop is CSATGLAADTQYF. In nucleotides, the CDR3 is TGCAGTGCAACGGGACTAGCGGCAGATACGCAGTATTTT.

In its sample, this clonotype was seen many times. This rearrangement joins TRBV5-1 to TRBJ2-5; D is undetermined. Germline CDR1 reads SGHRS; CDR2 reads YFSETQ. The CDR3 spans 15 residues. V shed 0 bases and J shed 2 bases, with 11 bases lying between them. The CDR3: CASSLDPAAQETQYF. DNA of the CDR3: TGCGCCAGCAGCTTGGACCCGGCAGCTCAAGAGACCCAGTACTTC.

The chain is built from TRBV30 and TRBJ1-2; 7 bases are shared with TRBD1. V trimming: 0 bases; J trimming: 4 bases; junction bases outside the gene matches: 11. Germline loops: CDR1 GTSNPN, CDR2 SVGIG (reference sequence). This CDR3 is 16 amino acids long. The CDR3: CAWSVQGIDTTYGYTF. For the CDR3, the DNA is TGTGCCTGGAGTGTACAGGGGATAGACACCACCTATGGCTACACCTTC.

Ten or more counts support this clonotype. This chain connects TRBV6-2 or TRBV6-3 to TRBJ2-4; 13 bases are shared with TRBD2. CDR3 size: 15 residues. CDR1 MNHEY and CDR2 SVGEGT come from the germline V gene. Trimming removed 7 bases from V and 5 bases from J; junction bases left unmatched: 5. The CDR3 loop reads CASTRGLAGENIQYF. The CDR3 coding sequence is TGTGCCAGCACCCGAGGACTAGCGGGGGAAAACATTCAGTACTTC.

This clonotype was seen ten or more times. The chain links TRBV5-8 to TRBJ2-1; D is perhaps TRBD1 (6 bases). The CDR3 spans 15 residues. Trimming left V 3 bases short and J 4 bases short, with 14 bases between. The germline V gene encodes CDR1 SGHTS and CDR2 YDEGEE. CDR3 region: CASSSGTRGYNEQFF. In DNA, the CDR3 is TGTGCCAGCAGCTCCGGGACAAGGGGGTACAATGAGCAGTTCTTC.

The CDR3 DNA sequence: TGTGCCACCAGCCCCCGGGACACTGACTGGAACACTGAAGCTTTCTTT. It is translated as CATSPRDTDWNTEAFF. V usage is TRBV15 and J usage is TRBJ1-1; TRBD1 might be the D (6 bases). V was cut by 5 bases and J by 1 base, with 17 bases left in between. Germline values: CDR1 LNHNV, CDR2 YYDKDF (reference sequence). The CDR3 consists of 16 residues.